This TCR beta chain was captured by sequencing in a study of T cells in Graves' hyperthyroidism and ophthalmopathy. Amplification yielded TCR beta CDR3 regions, with RNA transcripts as the source. Primed by the HTBI set, a first-round RT-PCR was run on the TCR CDR3. TCRdb ran MiXCR on the multiplex PCR reads and lists one entry per CDR3 protein. The sample consists of about 320,000 distinct CDR3 sequences, roughly 15% of them appearing once. Each diagnosis drew on symptoms, thyroxine, TRAb, thyroid ultrasound and orbital computed tomography findings. This clonotype has a handful of counts. This CDR3 region has 13 residues. Per germline, CDR1 DFQATT and CDR2 SNEGSKA (reference sequence). V shed 3 bases and J 8 bases; nucleotides not matched to a gene: 6.

The chain employs TRBV20-1 and TRBJ1-4; 7 bases fit TRBD1. The receptor's source is a man aged 30 to 45 with Graves' hyperthyroidism. The sample comprised blood. The CDR3 sequence is CSASPGQSEKLFF. In DNA form, the CDR3 reads TGCAGTGCTAGCCCGGGACAGAGCGAAAAACTGTTTTTT.